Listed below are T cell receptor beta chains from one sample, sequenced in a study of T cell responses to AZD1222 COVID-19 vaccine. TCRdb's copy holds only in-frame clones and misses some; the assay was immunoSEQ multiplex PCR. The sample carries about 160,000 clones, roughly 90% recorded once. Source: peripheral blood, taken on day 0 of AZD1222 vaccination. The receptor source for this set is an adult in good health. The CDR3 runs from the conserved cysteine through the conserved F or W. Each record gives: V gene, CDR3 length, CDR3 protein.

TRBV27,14,CASSLSILASEQFF
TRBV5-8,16,CASSLWAGTGNSPLHF
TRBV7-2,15,CASSRQQGRNTEAFF
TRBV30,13,CAWSVMVGQTQYF
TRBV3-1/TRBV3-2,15,CASSQTFLTRGEQFF
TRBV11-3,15,CASSLVNRAGDTQYF
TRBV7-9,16,CASSTRRAGNTGELFF
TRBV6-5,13,CASRGTVSYEQYF
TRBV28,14,CASSAPSEQVEAFF
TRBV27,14,CASSFTSGDTEAFF